A single sample is the source of the 10 T cell receptor beta chains below, sequenced in a study of T cell changes during pregnancy in multiple sclerosis. Sequencing used immunoSEQ multiplex PCR; TCRdb keeps in-frame clones, though not all of them. Here the sample spans about 62,000 clones, approximately 93% being singletons. The specimen was CD8+ T cells from peripheral blood mononuclear cells, collected in the second trimester of pregnancy. These TCRs come from a female donor with multiple sclerosis, enrolled in a pregnancy study.

The genes are TRBV30 and TRBJ2-1; TRBD2 agrees at 7 bases. The CDR3 is 15 amino acids. CDR1 is GTSNPN, CDR2 SVGIG, per germline (reference sequence). With 0 bases clipped from V and 8 bases from J, the junction kept 10 bases outside the gene matches. CDR3 DNA sequence: TGTGCCTGGAGTGTCGTGGGAGGGCCAGCTGATGAGCAGTTCTTC. Protein product: CAWSVVGGPADEQFF.

The chain is built from TRBV27 and TRBJ2-3; 14 nucleotides line up with TRBD2. This CDR3 is 16 amino acids long. Per germline, CDR1 MNHEY and CDR2 SMNVEV (reference sequence). V lost 5 bases, J lost 6 bases, and 7 bases stayed unmatched. CDR3 region: CASSTRLAGGYDTQYF. CDR3 coding DNA: TGTGCCAGCAGTACCCGACTAGCGGGAGGGTATGATACGCAGTATTTT.

The sample holds many counts of this clone. The chain uses TRBV2 and TRBJ2-1, with 10 bases matching TRBD2. This CDR3 has 16 amino acids. CDR1 and CDR2 (germline): SNHLY, FYNNEI. With 9 bases clipped from V and 1 base from J, the junction kept 9 bases outside the gene matches. CDR3 in DNA: TGTGCCAGTAGAAGTACTAGCGGGAATTCCTACAATGAGCAGTTCTTC. Translating it yields CASRSTSGNSYNEQFF.

V and J are TRBV2 and TRBJ2-3; 7 bases match TRBD2. This CDR3 contains 17 residues. The trim removed 4 bases at V and 6 bases at J, leaving 16 bases unmatched. Per the germline V gene, CDR1 is SNHLY and CDR2 is FYNNEI. The CDR3 spells CASSAPFAGVRRDTQYF. CDR3 DNA sequence: TGTGCCAGCAGTGCCCCCTTTGCGGGAGTTCGTAGGGATACGCAGTATTTT.

The rearrangement links TRBV27 to TRBJ2-1; D remains ambiguous. This CDR3 is built from 13 residues. Germline V lookup: CDR1 MNHEY, CDR2 SMNVEV (reference sequence). V lost 0 bases to trimming and J lost 6 bases, with 6 bases between them. CDR3 bases: TGTGCCAGCAGTTTATCGGCAGTCAATGAGCAGTTCTTC. It is translated as CASSLSAVNEQFF.

J is TRBJ2-1 and V is TRBV4-1; TRBD2 matches at 11 bases. J lost 5 bases, V lost 4 bases, and 19 bases had no gene match. The V gene's germline CDR1 is MGHRA and CDR2 YSYEKL. This CDR3 has 20 amino acids. The CDR3 nucleotides read TGCGCCAGCAGCCCCATTCGCCCCGGTCTAGCGGGAGGAAGTCACAATGAGCAGTTCTTC. Its translation: CASSPIRPGLAGGSHNEQFF.

This chain uses TRBV6-1 with TRBJ2-1; 10 bases fit TRBD2. CDR1 and CDR2 from the germline V gene are MNHNS and SASEGT. Trimming took 1 base from V and 4 from J; bases not matched to a gene: 1. This CDR3 is 15 amino acids long. The CDR3 loop reads CASSEETSGYNEQFF. CDR3 nucleotides: TGTGCCAGCAGTGAAGAGACTAGCGGGTACAATGAGCAGTTCTTC.

The genes are TRBV27 and TRBJ1-6; maybe TRBD1 (6 bases). The V gene's germline CDR1 is MNHEY and CDR2 SMNVEV (reference sequence). Trimming cost V 5 bases and J 5 bases, with 13 bases left between them. The CDR3 consists of 15 residues. DNA of the CDR3: TGTGCCAGCAGTGAAAGGGGGGGGGATAATTCACCCCTCCACTTT. Translation: CASSERGGDNSPLHF.

This chain's CDR3 is CASSAKTVEYDSYNEQFF. The CDR3 DNA reads as TGCGCCAGCAGCGCCAAGACTGTTGAATATGACTCCTACAATGAGCAGTTCTTC. The chain carries TRBV5-1 and TRBJ2-1; no definite D call. V was pared by 4 bases and J by 0 bases, with 20 bases between. Per germline, CDR1 SGHRS and CDR2 YFSETQ. The CDR3 consists of 18 residues.

The rearrangement links TRBV5-1 to TRBJ2-7, with 9 positions matching TRBD1. Germline CDR1 is SGHRS and CDR2 is YFSETQ. With 1 base clipped from V and 2 bases from J, the junction kept 1 base outside the gene matches. This CDR3 region has 14 residues. The CDR3: CASSLWTGAYEQYF. As DNA, the CDR3 is TGCGCCAGCAGCTTGTGGACAGGGGCCTACGAGCAGTACTTC.